These 28 T cell receptor beta chains were sequenced from one sample in a study of T-cell memory formation after mild COVID-19. Each CDR3 protein gets one entry after TCRdb re-called the 5' RACE reads with MiXCR. This table has fewer than 450,000 distinct CDR3 sequences, roughly 21% appearing once. The material sequenced was PBMCs or a T cell subset sorted from them (not recorded which). These receptors originate from an adult woman who had mild COVID-19 (a few samples of this study predate the infection). Cell type and time point are not known.

This chain connects TRBV25-1 to TRBJ2-1; 7 bases fit TRBD2. Germline CDR1 is MGHDK and CDR2 is SYGVNS. This CDR3 contains 14 residues. The junction had 7 bases not matched to a gene; V was cut back by 11 bases and J by 0 bases. The CDR3 nucleotides read TGTGCCGCGGCCGGGGGGAGCTCCTACAATGAGCAGTTCTTC. Translating it yields CAAAGGSSYNEQFF.

This clonotype occurred a few times. V and J are TRBV21-1 and TRBJ2-7; the table's TRBD1 call for D was not verified on the DNA. TRBV21-1 is a documented pseudogene. The CDR3 contains 15 residues. In DNA form, the CDR3 reads TGTGCCAGCAGCCCCACGACGCAGGGCTGTAGGGAGCAGTACTTC. Protein product: CASSPTTQGCREQYF.

There are a few counts of this clonotype. The V and J genes are TRBV20-1 and TRBJ2-7, with D possibly TRBD1 on 6 matching bases. CDR1 is DFQATT, CDR2 SNEGSKA, per germline (reference sequence). Trimming pared 0 bases from V and 4 bases from J, leaving 13 bases between. This CDR3 has 14 residues. This CDR3 reads CSARDFQGTYEQYF. In nucleotides, the CDR3 is TGCAGTGCTAGAGATTTCCAGGGGACGTACGAGCAGTACTTC.

CDR3 sequence (DNA): TGTGCCAGCAGTTTGGATCGGTATTTCCCCTACGAGCAGTACTTC. This translates into CASSLDRYFPYEQYF. The chain links TRBV27 to TRBJ2-7; D gene uncertain. The CDR3 is 15 amino acids. Germline CDR1 reads MNHEY; CDR2 reads SMNVEV (reference sequence). Trimming took 3 bases from V and 2 from J, leaving 14 bases between them.

This clonotype was picked up a small number of times. The chain has TRBV12-3 or TRBV12-4 and TRBJ1-2; tentative D call: TRBD1 (6 bases). The CDR3 totals 13 residues. Between the trimmed V and J ends, which lost 2 bases and 6 bases, there was a span of 10 bases. The CDR3 reads CASSLHRANGYTF. Here the CDR3 DNA reads TGTGCCAGCAGTTTACACAGGGCTAATGGCTACACCTTC.

This clonotype was seen only a few times. The chain has TRBV12-3 or TRBV12-4 and TRBJ1-2; TRBD1 agrees at 7 bases. After removal of 1 base from V and 5 bases from J, the junction contained 4 bases not matched to a gene. This CDR3 is 14 amino acids long. Here the CDR3 reads CASSLGQGYYGYTF. In nucleotides, the CDR3 is TGTGCCAGCAGTTTAGGACAGGGATATTATGGCTACACCTTC.

This clonotype was counted between two and nine times. The chain uses TRBV18 and TRBJ1-2, with 10 bases matching TRBD1. With V trimmed by 3 bases and J by 8 bases, 15 bases remained unmatched. The CDR3 consists of 17 residues. Germline values: CDR1 KGHSH, CDR2 LQKENI. CDR3 DNA: TGTGCCAGCTCACCCCGAGGGACAGGGGAAGTTGAAGAGGGCTACACCTTC. This encodes CASSPRGTGEVEEGYTF.

This clonotype was picked up a small number of times. The genes are TRBV3-1 and TRBJ1-1; D gene ambiguous. Germline-derived CDR1 and CDR2 are LGHDT and YNNKEL (reference sequence). V was shortened by 0 bases and J by 4 bases, with 9 bases between the two germline ends. The CDR3 has 14 amino acids. CDR3 nucleotide sequence: TGTGCCAGCAGCCAAGAGGGGTGGGGCACTGAAGCTTTCTTT. The encoded protein is CASSQEGWGTEAFF.

This clonotype has only a few counts. V gene TRBV5-1 combines with J gene TRBJ2-1, with D hard to call. Germline-derived CDR1 and CDR2 are SGHRS and YFSETQ. V shed 3 bases and J shed 6 bases, with 10 bases lying between them. There are 13 residues in the CDR3. The CDR3 DNA reads as TGCGCCAGCAGCTCAGACTTATCCAATGAGCAGTTCTTC. Encoded protein: CASSSDLSNEQFF.

This sequence joins TRBV7-8 and TRBJ2-6; 9 nucleotides match TRBD2. CDR1 SGHVS and CDR2 FQNEAQ come from the germline V gene. V lost 7 bases, J lost 0 bases, and 7 bases stayed unmatched. The CDR3 length is 17 residues. CDR3 bases: TGTGCCAGCAACCAGCTAGCGGGACGCTCTGGGGCCAACGTCCTGACTTTC. The encoded protein is CASNQLAGRSGANVLTF. Full variable domain (rest looked up from reference TRBV7-8 and TRBJ2-6): GAGVSQSPRYKVAKRGQDVALRCDPISGHVSLFWYQQALGQGPEFLTYFQNEAQLDKSGLPSDRFFAERPEGSVSTLKIQRTQQEDSAVYLCASNQLAGRSGANVLTFGAGSRLTVL.

V is TRBV5-5 and J is TRBJ1-2; 8 bases match TRBD1. The J segment lost 7 bases and the V segment lost 4 bases, leaving 6 bases of the junction unmatched. Germline CDR1 reads SGHKS; CDR2 reads YYEKEE (reference sequence). The length of the CDR3 is 13 residues. The CDR3 sequence: CASSATGDGGYTF. In nucleotides, the CDR3 is TGTGCCAGCAGCGCGACAGGGGATGGTGGCTACACCTTC.

This clonotype was counted a few times. This rearrangement joins TRBV7-2 to TRBJ1-6; tentative D call: TRBD1 (6 bases). The CDR3 consists of 15 residues. The V gene lost 4 bases and the J gene lost 10 bases, with 17 bases spanning the gap. The V gene's germline CDR1 is SGHTA and CDR2 FQGNSA. In DNA, the CDR3 is TGTGCCAGCAGCTCGACGGGAGGGGGTCGATCACCCCTCCACTTT. Translating it yields CASSSTGGGRSPLHF.

This clonotype was detected only a few times. The rearrangement joins TRBV11-2 to TRBJ1-1, with TRBD1 as a possible D gene (5 bases). CDR1 is SGHAT and CDR2 is FQNNGV in the germline V gene. V lost 1 base and J lost 4, with 13 bases in between. The CDR3 is 15 residues long. The chain's CDR3 is CASSLVKGRITEAFF. The CDR3 DNA reads TGTGCCAGCAGCTTAGTAAAGGGGAGGATCACTGAAGCTTTCTTT.

This clonotype was seen a few times. The rearrangement links TRBV6-5 to TRBJ2-3, with D perhaps matching TRBD2 (6 bases). V gave up 10 bases and J gave up 4 bases, with 24 bases separating them. The CDR3 length is 16 residues. The V gene's germline CDR1 is MNHEY and CDR2 SVGAGI. In DNA, the CDR3 is TGTGCCACCCTGCCTCGGACGGGGAGGAGGGCAGATACGCAGTATTTT. This encodes CATLPRTGRRADTQYF.

The V gene is TRBV6-5, the J gene TRBJ2-7, with 7 bases aligning to TRBD1. The CDR3 contains 15 residues. Germline-derived CDR1 and CDR2 are MNHEY and SVGAGI. J was trimmed by 6 bases and V by 5 bases; bases with no gene match: 13. The CDR3 spells CASSPRQGAPPEQYF. CDR3 bases: TGTGCCAGCAGTCCTCGACAGGGAGCCCCGCCCGAGCAGTACTTC.

The chain uses TRBV7-6 and TRBJ2-7, with D possibly TRBD1 on 5 matching bases. Deletions cut 0 bases from V and 3 bases from J, with 6 bases between. Germline V gene data show CDR1 as SGHVS and CDR2 as FNYEAQ. This CDR3 has 13 amino acids. This CDR3 reads CASSLATDYEQYF. CDR3 nucleotides: TGTGCCAGCAGCTTAGCGACAGACTACGAGCAGTACTTC. The variable domain in full, with the rest retrieved from reference TRBV7-6 and TRBJ2-7, is GAGVSQSPRYKVTKRGQDVALRCDPISGHVSLYWYRQALGQGPEFLTYFNYEAQQDKSGLPNDRFSAERPEGSISTLTIQRTEQRDSAMYRCASSLATDYEQYFGPGTRLTVT.

This clonotype occurred a few times. V usage is TRBV5-5 and J usage is TRBJ1-5, with D perhaps TRBD1 (6 bases). Trimming stripped 1 base from V and 2 bases from J, with 10 bases between. CDR3 length: 15 residues. The germline V gene has CDR1 SGHKS and CDR2 YYEKEE (reference sequence). This chain's CDR3 is CASSLNRVGNQPQHF. CDR3 in DNA: TGTGCCAGCAGCTTGAACAGGGTCGGCAATCAGCCCCAGCATTTT.

The rearrangement links TRBV7-7 to TRBJ2-7, with 7 bases identical to TRBD2. Germline CDR1 is SSHAT and CDR2 is FNYEAQ (reference sequence). V trimming: 5 bases; J trimming: 5 bases; junction bases outside the gene matches: 15. The CDR3 totals 16 residues. In DNA, the CDR3 is TGTGCCAGCAGCCCATCCTCGGGGGGACCGCGGCACGAGCAGTACTTC. As protein: CASSPSSGGPRHEQYF.

The V call is TRBV3-1, the J call TRBJ2-2, with TRBD2 identical over 10 bases. V lost 5 bases, J lost 6 bases, and 3 bases stayed unmatched. The CDR3 loop spans 14 amino acids. Germline assignment: CDR1 LGHDT and CDR2 YNNKEL (reference sequence). The CDR3 here is CASSNLAGAGELFF. The CDR3 DNA is TGTGCCAGCAGCAACCTAGCGGGGGCCGGGGAGCTGTTTTTT.

This clonotype was counted only a few times. The chain combines TRBV6-1 with TRBJ1-1, with no clear D. Germline V gene lookup returns CDR1 MNHNS and CDR2 SASEGT. V lost 2 bases and J 3 bases, leaving 10 bases between the germline ends. CDR3 length equals 14 residues. The DNA for the CDR3 is TGTGCCAGCAGTGAAATCGACGGAGACACTGAAGCTTTCTTT. It translates to CASSEIDGDTEAFF.

J is TRBJ2-7 and V is TRBV9, with D possibly called TRBD1 or TRBD2 (5 bases each). The CDR3 loop spans 14 amino acids. The germline V and J ends were trimmed by 3 bases and 1 base, with 11 bases remaining between them. In germline, CDR1 is SGDLS, CDR2 YYNGEE. DNA of the CDR3: TGTGCCAGCAGCGCACGGGACGCTTCCTACGAGCAGTACTTC. This codes for CASSARDASYEQYF.

This CDR3 reads CASSQAASQETQYF. The CDR3 nucleotides are TGTGCCAGCAGCCAGGCGGCTTCGCAAGAGACCCAGTACTTC. The chain uses TRBV3-1 and TRBJ2-5; D ambiguous. The V end was cut by 3 bases, the J end by 2 bases, with 10 bases between. Germline CDR1 reads LGHDT; CDR2 reads YNNKEL (reference sequence). The CDR3 has 14 amino acids.

The rearrangement links TRBV5-1 to TRBJ2-2; TRBD1 aligns across 9 bases. The V gene's germline CDR1 is SGHRS and CDR2 YFSETQ. After removal of 2 bases from V and 4 bases from J, the junction contained 3 bases not matched to a gene. The CDR3 contains 15 residues. CDR3 in amino acids: CASSLQGAATGELFF. In DNA, the CDR3 is TGCGCCAGCAGCTTACAGGGGGCAGCCACCGGGGAGCTGTTTTTT.

This clonotype turned up a few times. V is TRBV6-5 and J is TRBJ1-3; the D is unclear. V shed 5 bases and J shed 0 bases, with 14 bases lying between them. Germline V gives CDR1 MNHEY, CDR2 SVGAGI. The CDR3 runs to 16 residues. The CDR3 DNA sequence: TGTGCCAGCAGTCGGACGGAGTACTTCTCTGGAAACACCATATATTTT. It translates to CASSRTEYFSGNTIYF.

This clonotype has a count of ten or more. CDR3 residues: CASSGAGAVEETQYF. The CDR3 DNA reads as TGCGCCAGCAGCGGAGCGGGGGCGGTGGAAGAGACCCAGTACTTC. The chain uses TRBV5-1 and TRBJ2-5, with 8 bases aligning to TRBD2. This CDR3 comprises 15 residues. Germline CDR1 and CDR2: SGHRS and YFSETQ. Trimming at V came to 4 bases and at J to 3 bases, leaving 8 bases not matched to a gene.

This clonotype came up a few times. The chain combines TRBV29-1 with TRBJ2-3; TRBD1 matches at 7 bases. Germline V gene sequence: CDR1 SQVTM, CDR2 ANQGSEA. This CDR3 is built from 14 residues. Germline trimming cut 6 bases from V and 1 base from J; bases unmatched to any gene: 7. In DNA, the CDR3 is TGCAGCGTAGAGAGACAGGGTGGCACAGATACGCAGTATTTT. Translated, it gives CSVERQGGTDTQYF.

This clonotype was seen only a few times. The CDR3 reads CASSLTGTTTPNEQFF. The DNA of the CDR3 is TGTGCCAGCAGCTTAACCGGGACTACTACTCCCAATGAGCAGTTCTTC. The J gene is TRBJ2-1, the V gene TRBV7-2; the match to TRBD2 covers 7 bases. Germline CDR1 SGHTA, CDR2 FQGNSA. The V segment lost 2 bases and the J segment 6 bases; nucleotides outside the gene matches: 10. CDR3 length equals 16 residues.

This clonotype appeared a few times. The rearrangement uses TRBV20-1 and TRBJ2-7; D is possibly TRBD1 or TRBD2 (6 bases each). The CDR3 extends over 14 amino acids. Germline V CDR1 and CDR2: DFQATT, SNEGSKA (reference sequence). V was trimmed by 6 bases and J by 0 bases, leaving 15 bases between them. In DNA, the CDR3 is TGCAGTGCAGTAGGGGGGCTAAGCTCCTACGAGCAGTACTTC. Its translation is CSAVGGLSSYEQYF.